This is a list of T cell receptor beta chains from one sample in a study of blood T cell repertoires in COVID-19. Repertoires were generated with immunoSEQ multiplex PCR, while TCRdb's copy carries only in-frame clones and drops some. Seen here are around 210,000 clones, 65% to 90% observed once, and the top ten hold 4.5% to 6%. Source material: peripheral blood. The source of these receptors is a man between 50 and 59 years old with COVID-19, enrolled during active disease. Both conserved end residues are part of each CDR3. A D gene is named only where the DNA matches it firmly. Size is stated for part of the rows, as once, few or many counts, or as a class when the clone is expanded.

j_gene	d_gene	v_gene	abundance	CDR3aa	CDR3nt
TRBJ2-1	-	TRBV9	-	CASSLSGSWNNEQFF	TGTGCCAGCAGCCTATCAGGGTCTTGGAACAATGAGCAGTTCTTC
TRBJ2-7	TRBD1	TRBV6-2/TRBV6-3	-	CASSGQGFYEQYF	TGTGCCAGCAGTGGACAGGGTTTCTACGAGCAGTACTTC
TRBJ2-3	-	TRBV6-2/TRBV6-3	-	CASSARGTGTDTQYF	TGTGCCAGCAGCGCCCGGGGTACTGGCACAGATACGCAGTATTTT
TRBJ1-3	-	TRBV4-2	-	CASSQVPRRSGNTIYF	TGTGCCAGCAGCCAAGTCCCAAGGAGGTCTGGAAACACCATATATTTT
TRBJ2-5	-	TRBV6-5	-	CASSYSPGDPQETQYF	TGTGCCAGCAGTTACTCGCCAGGGGACCCACAAGAGACCCAGTACTTC
TRBJ1-5	-	TRBV7-2	-	CASSWGLGGNQPQHF	TGTGCCAGCAGCTGGGGCCTCGGAGGCAATCAGCCCCAGCATTTT
TRBJ2-7	-	TRBV2	few	CASSEAVRGEQYF	TGTGCCAGCAGTGAGGCCGTTCGGGGGGAGCAGTACTTC
TRBJ2-1	-	TRBV7-9	-	CASSAAWSSYNEQFF	TGTGCCAGCAGCGCCGCTTGGAGCTCCTACAATGAGCAGTTCTTC
TRBJ2-7	-	TRBV27	once	CASSLSQGGFYEQYF	TGTGCCAGCAGTTTATCTCAGGGTGGCTTTTACGAGCAGTACTTC
TRBJ1-2	-	TRBV10-3	-	CAISERDGYTF	TGTGCCATCAGTGAGAGAGATGGCTACACCTTC
TRBJ1-6	TRBD1	TRBV4-1	-	CASSHPRQGLNSPLHF	TGCGCCAGCAGCCACCCCAGACAGGGTCTAAATTCACCCCTCCACTTT
TRBJ1-2	-	TRBV14	-	CASSPTTENYGYTF	TGTGCCAGCAGCCCGACTACAGAGAACTATGGCTACACCTTC
TRBJ1-2	-	TRBV10-3	-	CAIRRPRANYGYTF	TGTGCCATCAGGCGACCCCGGGCTAACTATGGCTACACCTTC
TRBJ2-5	TRBD2	TRBV9	-	CASSPKGLQETQYF	TGTGCCAGCAGCCCGAAGGGACTACAAGAGACCCAGTACTTC
TRBJ1-1	-	TRBV2	-	CASKRNTEAFF	TGTGCCAGCAAGAGGAACACTGAAGCTTTCTTT
TRBJ1-2	TRBD1	TRBV13	once	CASGEQGAGYGYTF	TGTGCCAGCGGGGAACAGGGGGCGGGCTATGGCTACACCTTC
TRBJ1-3	-	TRBV4-2	-	CASSQDHRSSGNTIYF	TGTGCCAGCAGCCAAGACCACAGGAGCTCTGGAAACACCATATATTTT
TRBJ2-3	TRBD2	TRBV9	-	CASSVSGGSTDTQYF	TGTGCCAGCAGCGTAAGCGGGGGTAGCACAGATACGCAGTATTTT
TRBJ2-5	TRBD2	TRBV28	-	CASSLGSGGAETQYF	TGTGCCAGCAGTTTAGGTAGCGGGGGGGCGGAGACCCAGTACTTC
TRBJ1-6	TRBD1	TRBV3-1/TRBV3-2	-	CASSQGQANSALHF	TGTGCCAGCAGCCAGGGACAGGCTAATTCGGCCCTCCACTTT
TRBJ2-5	TRBD2	TRBV7-2	-	CASSNVAGGRETQYF	TGTGCCAGCAGCAATGTAGCGGGGGGCAGGGAGACCCAGTACTTC
TRBJ2-5	-	TRBV6-5	-	CASSFNRDQETQYF	TGTGCCAGCAGTTTCAACAGGGACCAAGAGACCCAGTACTTC
TRBJ2-5	-	TRBV19	-	CASSMKGVPETQYF	TGTGCCAGTAGTATGAAGGGAGTCCCGGAGACCCAGTACTTC
TRBJ2-3	-	TRBV3-1/TRBV3-2	-	CASSQDLGTDTQYF	TGTGCCAGCAGCCAAGATCTCGGCACAGATACGCAGTATTTT
TRBJ2-3	-	TRBV18	-	CASSPSKGTNRGATDTQYF	TGTGCCAGCTCACCCTCTAAAGGGACAAATCGGGGGGCGACAGATACGCAGTATTTT
TRBJ2-1	TRBD1	TRBV5-1	-	CASSLPGQGANEQFF	TGCGCCAGCAGCTTGCCGGGACAGGGGGCTAATGAGCAGTTCTTC
TRBJ2-3	-	TRBV7-9	once	CASSPFGGHTDTQYF	TGTGCCAGCAGCCCTTTCGGGGGGCATACAGATACGCAGTATTTT
TRBJ2-4	-	TRBV7-8	-	CASSPLPPFFGQVAKNIQYF	TGTGCCAGCAGCCCACTACCTCCTTTCTTCGGACAAGTAGCCAAAAACATTCAGTACTTC
TRBJ2-6	-	TRBV4-3	-	CASSQDLVPHSGANVLTF	TGCGCCAGCAGCCAAGATCTCGTGCCACACTCTGGGGCCAACGTCCTGACTTTC
TRBJ2-7	-	TRBV6-5	-	CASSPTTSSYEQYF	TGTGCCAGCAGTCCCACGACTAGCTCCTACGAGCAGTACTTC
TRBJ1-2	TRBD1	TRBV7-9	-	CASSPNPTGAIYGYTF	TGTGCCAGCAGCCCAAACCCGACAGGGGCCATCTATGGCTACACCTTC
TRBJ2-7	TRBD2	TRBV6-5	-	CASLKTAGEQYF	TGTGCCAGCCTGAAGACAGCGGGGGAGCAGTACTTC